These T cell receptor beta chains were read from a single sample in a study of cytomegalovirus exposure and HLA in healthy donors. Method: immunoSEQ multiplex PCR; TCRdb's copy keeps in-frame clones and lacks some. The sample lists 200,000 or so clones; roughly 84% were seen once. The source material was PBMCs. All receptors derive from a boy aged 10-17 years in good health and CMV-seronegative. The CDR3 runs from the conserved cysteine through the conserved F or W. The order of the fields is D gene, V gene, clone size, J gene, CDR3 DNA, CDR3 protein. A D gene is named only where the DNA matches it firmly. Clone size appears in some rows only: once, few, many, or a class for an expanded clone.

d_call: .
v_call: TRBV28
clone_size: .
j_call: TRBJ1-6
cdr3_nt: TGTGCCAGCAGTTTACAGAAGGGCGGGGTATACTATAATTCACCCCTCCACTTT
cdr3_aa: CASSLQKGGVYYNSPLHF

d_call: .
v_call: TRBV9
clone_size: .
j_call: TRBJ1-6
cdr3_nt: TGTGCCAGCGGCGCAGGGATTCAACTCAGACCCCTCCACTTT
cdr3_aa: CASGAGIQLRPLHF

d_call: TRBD1
v_call: TRBV28
clone_size: .
j_call: TRBJ2-7
cdr3_nt: TGTGCCAGCCGATCCAAGTTTTCAGGGACAGAGCCCTACGAGCAGTACTTC
cdr3_aa: CASRSKFSGTEPYEQYF

d_call: TRBD1
v_call: TRBV7-9
clone_size: .
j_call: TRBJ1-4
cdr3_nt: TGTGCCAGCAGCCTCGATGGTGGGGACAGGGCTGAAAAACTGTTTTTT
cdr3_aa: CASSLDGGDRAEKLFF

d_call: .
v_call: TRBV7-9
clone_size: .
j_call: TRBJ1-2
cdr3_nt: TGTGCCAGCAGCGGACAGACGGTCTATGGCTACACCTTC
cdr3_aa: CASSGQTVYGYTF

d_call: TRBD1
v_call: TRBV28
clone_size: .
j_call: TRBJ1-2
cdr3_nt: TGTGCCACCGGGACAGGCGACTATGGCTACACCTTC
cdr3_aa: CATGTGDYGYTF

d_call: .
v_call: TRBV7-9
clone_size: .
j_call: TRBJ1-6
cdr3_nt: TGTGCCAGCAGCCCAAGTGACAGGTTATGGTCGCCCCTCCACTTT
cdr3_aa: CASSPSDRLWSPLHF

d_call: .
v_call: TRBV13
clone_size: once
j_call: TRBJ1-4
cdr3_nt: TGTGCCAGCAGCTTAGGCGCTCTAAGAGGGACTTTTAATGAAAAACTGTTTTTT
cdr3_aa: CASSLGALRGTFNEKLFF

d_call: .
v_call: TRBV7-9
clone_size: .
j_call: TRBJ1-5
cdr3_nt: TGTTCCAGCAGCTCCGAGGGAGGTTATAGCAATCAGCCCCAGCATTTT
cdr3_aa: CSSSSEGGYSNQPQHF

d_call: TRBD1
v_call: TRBV4-1
clone_size: .
j_call: TRBJ2-7
cdr3_nt: TGCGCCAGCAGCCATCCGGGACAGTTCTACGAGCAGTACTTC
cdr3_aa: CASSHPGQFYEQYF

d_call: TRBD2
v_call: TRBV9
clone_size: .
j_call: TRBJ2-6
cdr3_nt: TGTGCCAGCAGCGTAGATGCGGGGGGGTACTCTGGGGCCAACGTCCTGACTTTC
cdr3_aa: CASSVDAGGYSGANVLTF

d_call: .
v_call: TRBV2
clone_size: .
j_call: TRBJ1-6
cdr3_nt: TGTGCCAGCTCTAGAGGACTAATTAGCTCCTATAATTCACCCCTCCACTTT
cdr3_aa: CASSRGLISSYNSPLHF

d_call: .
v_call: TRBV7-2
clone_size: .
j_call: TRBJ1-1
cdr3_nt: TGTGCCAGCGCTAGGTCCACTGAAGCTTTCTTT
cdr3_aa: CASARSTEAFF

d_call: TRBD2
v_call: TRBV7-8
clone_size: few
j_call: TRBJ2-1
cdr3_nt: TGTGCCAGCAGCTTAGCCCTCAGACTAGCGGGGGGGCCCGGCGAGCAGTTCTTC
cdr3_aa: CASSLALRLAGGPGEQFF

d_call: .
v_call: TRBV19
clone_size: .
j_call: TRBJ1-2
cdr3_nt: TGTGCCAGTACCAGAAGGACAGTTTATGGCTACACCTTC
cdr3_aa: CASTRRTVYGYTF

d_call: .
v_call: TRBV9
clone_size: .
j_call: TRBJ1-1
cdr3_nt: TGTGCCAGCAGCCCCCTTCAGGGGAACACTGAAGCTTTCTTT
cdr3_aa: CASSPLQGNTEAFF

d_call: TRBD1
v_call: TRBV5-6
clone_size: .
j_call: TRBJ2-1
cdr3_nt: TGTGCCAGCAGCCCGGGACAGGGGTACAATGAGCAGTTCTTC
cdr3_aa: CASSPGQGYNEQFF

d_call: .
v_call: TRBV7-2
clone_size: .
j_call: TRBJ2-7
cdr3_nt: TGTGCCAGCAGCGAAAGGCCCGGAGGCTCCCCTAGAGAGCAGTACTTC
cdr3_aa: CASSERPGGSPREQYF

d_call: TRBD2
v_call: TRBV2
clone_size: .
j_call: TRBJ2-7
cdr3_nt: TGTGCCAGCAGTGAACTCGATGGACTAGCGGACTACGAGCAGTACTTC
cdr3_aa: CASSELDGLADYEQYF

d_call: TRBD1
v_call: TRBV7-2
clone_size: .
j_call: TRBJ2-1
cdr3_nt: TGTGCCAGCAGCTTACCCAGGGGGACAGGGTACAATGAGCAGTTCTTC
cdr3_aa: CASSLPRGTGYNEQFF

d_call: TRBD1
v_call: TRBV7-8
clone_size: .
j_call: TRBJ2-7
cdr3_nt: TGTGCCAGCAGAGAGCGAGGGACAGGGGGCTTTCGAGTGTTGGGCGAGCAGTACTTC
cdr3_aa: CASRERGTGGFRVLGEQYF

d_call: .
v_call: TRBV9
clone_size: .
j_call: TRBJ2-1
cdr3_nt: TGTGCCAGCAGCCCAGGAGGGGGGGGTGGTAATGAGCAGTTCTTC
cdr3_aa: CASSPGGGGGNEQFF